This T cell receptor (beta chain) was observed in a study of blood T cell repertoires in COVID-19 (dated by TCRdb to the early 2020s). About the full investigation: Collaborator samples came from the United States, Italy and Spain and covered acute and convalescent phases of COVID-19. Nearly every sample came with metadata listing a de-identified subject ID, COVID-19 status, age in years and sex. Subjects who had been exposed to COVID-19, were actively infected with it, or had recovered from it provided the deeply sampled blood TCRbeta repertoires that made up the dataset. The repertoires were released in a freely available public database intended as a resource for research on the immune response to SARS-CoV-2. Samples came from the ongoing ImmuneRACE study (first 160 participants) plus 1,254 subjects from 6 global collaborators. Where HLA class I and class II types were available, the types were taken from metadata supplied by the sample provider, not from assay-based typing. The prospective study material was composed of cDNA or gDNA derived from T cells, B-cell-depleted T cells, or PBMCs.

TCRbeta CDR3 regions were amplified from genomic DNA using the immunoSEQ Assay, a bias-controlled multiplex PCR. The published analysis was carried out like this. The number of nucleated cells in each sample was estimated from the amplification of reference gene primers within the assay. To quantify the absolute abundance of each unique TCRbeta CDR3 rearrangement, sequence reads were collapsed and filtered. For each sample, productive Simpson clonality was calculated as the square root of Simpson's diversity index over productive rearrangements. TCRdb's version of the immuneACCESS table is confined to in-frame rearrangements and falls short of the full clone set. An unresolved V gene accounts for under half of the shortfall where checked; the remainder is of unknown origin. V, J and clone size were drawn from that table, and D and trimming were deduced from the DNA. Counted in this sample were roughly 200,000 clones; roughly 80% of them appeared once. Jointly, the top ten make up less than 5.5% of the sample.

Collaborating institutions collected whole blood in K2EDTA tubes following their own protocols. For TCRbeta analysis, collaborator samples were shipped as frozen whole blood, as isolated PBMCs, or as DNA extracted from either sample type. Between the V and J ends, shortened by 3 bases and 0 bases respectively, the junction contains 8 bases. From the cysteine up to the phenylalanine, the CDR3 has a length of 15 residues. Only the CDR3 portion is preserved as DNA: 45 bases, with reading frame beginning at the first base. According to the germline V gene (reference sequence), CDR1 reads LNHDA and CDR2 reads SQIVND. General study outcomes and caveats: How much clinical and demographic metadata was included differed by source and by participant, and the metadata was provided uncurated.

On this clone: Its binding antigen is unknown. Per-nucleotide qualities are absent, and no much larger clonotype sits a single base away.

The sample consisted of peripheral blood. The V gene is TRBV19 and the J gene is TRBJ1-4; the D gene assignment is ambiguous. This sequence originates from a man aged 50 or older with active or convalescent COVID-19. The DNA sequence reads TGTGCCAGTAGTATTAGAGGAGCAACTAATGAAAAACTGTTTTTT. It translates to CASSIRGATNEKLFF.